The 11 T cell receptor beta chains reported below all come from one sample, sequenced in a study of T cell responses to AZD1222 COVID-19 vaccine. Sequenced by immunoSEQ multiplex PCR; TCRdb stores in-frame clones only, minus some. The sample lists some 120,000 clones, about 88% seen once, with about 27% in the top ten. The sample here was peripheral blood, taken on day 0 of AZD1222 vaccination. The receptors were sampled from an adult in good health.

Remarks on this clone: Other nucleotide sequences from this sample produce the same CDR3. This chain joins TRBV20-1 and TRBJ1-1; D is possibly TRBD1 (5 bases). V lost 1 base, J lost 5 bases, and 5 bases lay in between. The length of the CDR3 is 11 residues. CDR1 is DFQATT and CDR2 is SNEGSKA in the germline V gene (reference sequence). The CDR3, as DNA: TGCAGTGCTAGAGGGGGGACTGAAGCTTTCTTT. Encoded protein: CSARGGTEAFF.

As DNA, the CDR3 is TGTGCCAGCAGCTTAGGGAACAGGGCGTATGGCTACACCTTC. Protein: CASSLGNRAYGYTF. This sequence joins TRBV7-2 and TRBJ1-2, with a tentative D call TRBD1 (6 bases). The CDR3 is made up of 14 amino acids. With 1 base removed from V and 5 bases from J, the gap between germline ends came to 11 bases. The germline gives CDR1 SGHTA, CDR2 FQGNSA.

The CDR3 loop reads CASSPVVEPTWGYTF. The CDR3 DNA sequence: TGTGCCAGCTCACCCGTCGTGGAGCCGACTTGGGGCTACACCTTC. The chain has TRBV18 and TRBJ1-2; the D is unclear. Germline loops: CDR1 KGHSH, CDR2 LQKENI. V lost 3 bases and J 8 bases, leaving 19 bases between the germline ends. This CDR3 has 15 amino acids.

The J gene is TRBJ1-5, the V gene TRBV7-2; no definite D call. This CDR3 has 13 residues. V was clipped by 3 bases and J by 0 bases, with 3 bases between them. The germline V gene encodes CDR1 SGHTA and CDR2 FQGNSA. The CDR3 is CASSLSSNQPQHF. The CDR3 bases are TGTGCCAGCAGCTTGAGTAGCAATCAGCCCCAGCATTTT.

This clone was found once. This chain links TRBV18 with TRBJ1-2, with 9 bases fitting TRBD1. The V gene end was trimmed by 1 base and the J gene end by 7 bases; junction bases not matched to a gene: 7. CDR3 size: 15 residues. Germline V lookup: CDR1 KGHSH, CDR2 LQKENI. The CDR3 nucleotides read TGTGCCAGCTCACCACAGTCAATGGACAGGGGTGGCTACACCTTC. It codes for CASSPQSMDRGGYTF.

The V call is TRBV2, the J call TRBJ1-5; 9 nucleotides align to TRBD1. Germline assignment: CDR1 SNHLY and CDR2 FYNNEI. CDR3 length: 15 amino acids. V gave up 3 bases and J gave up 2 bases; unmatched junction bases: 2. The CDR3 protein is CASSEGQGGNQPQHF. DNA of the CDR3: TGTGCCAGCAGTGAGGGACAGGGAGGCAATCAGCCCCAGCATTTT.

The V gene is TRBV3-1 (or the pseudogene TRBV3-2), the J gene TRBJ2-1; D is perhaps TRBD2 (5 bases). CDR1 is LGHDT and CDR2 is YNNKEL in the germline V gene (reference sequence). The CDR3 covers 17 residues. Trimming took 4 bases from V and 4 from J, leaving 20 bases between them. CDR3 in DNA: TGTGCCAGCAGCCCGGGAACTCCCCCAGACCTTTACAATGAGCAGTTCTTC. This gives the protein CASSPGTPPDLYNEQFF.

This chain joins TRBV5-1 and TRBJ2-7, with 7 bases aligning to TRBD1. The CDR3 has 15 amino acids. Trimming took 4 bases from V and 0 from J; bases not matched to a gene: 7. In germline, CDR1 is SGHRS, CDR2 YFSETQ. The CDR3 spells CASSPGQASSYEQYF. The CDR3 DNA is TGCGCCAGCAGCCCAGGACAGGCGAGCTCCTACGAGCAGTACTTC.

The chain couples TRBV18 to TRBJ1-5, with D possibly matching TRBD1 (5 bases). Looked up from germline, CDR1 is KGHSH and CDR2 is LQKENI. The CDR3 runs to 14 residues. V lost 0 bases, J lost 7 bases, and 10 bases lay in between. CDR3 sequence reads: CASSPPRVEQPQHF. In DNA, the CDR3 is TGTGCCAGCTCACCACCCAGGGTAGAGCAGCCCCAGCATTTT.

The genes are TRBV10-3 and TRBJ2-7, with D perhaps TRBD1 (6 bases). Germline values: CDR1 ENHRY, CDR2 SYGVKD. This CDR3 comprises 12 residues. Deletions cut 3 bases from V and 3 bases from J, with 6 bases between. CDR3 nucleotides: TGTGCCATCAGTGACAGGGGCTACGAGCAGTACTTC. Encoded protein: CAISDRGYEQYF.

The rearrangement links TRBV5-4 to TRBJ2-2, with 8 bases matching TRBD2. Looked up from germline, CDR1 is SGHNT and CDR2 is YYREEE (reference sequence). The CDR3 is made up of 16 amino acids. J lost 0 bases, V lost 5 bases, and 6 bases had no gene match. DNA of the CDR3: TGTGCCAGCAGTCCTACTAGCGGTGCGAACACCGGGGAGCTGTTTTTT. Encoded protein: CASSPTSGANTGELFF.